This T cell receptor (beta chain) was recorded in a study of beta chain features in type 1 diabetes. The study's findings and limits: People with Type 1 diabetes carried modestly yet significantly shorter TCRB CDR3s in all four CD4+ subsets.

Sequencing targeted expressed TCRB transcripts, as all isolated RNA had been reverse transcribed. Libraries were prepared by immunoSEQ multiplex PCR; TCRdb keeps only in-frame clonotypes and omits some of them. This table holds 200,000 to 250,000 clones, around 13% found once. The J segment lost 6 bases and the V segment lost 3 bases, leaving 6 bases of the junction unmatched. The CDR3 covers 15 residues. Germline V CDR1 and CDR2: SGHRS, YFSETQ. This clone was counted only a few times. The antigen is unknown. The clonotype originates from a man aged 25 to 45 with type 1 diabetes. This sequence joins TRBV5-1 and TRBJ1-6; TRBD1 agrees at 7 bases. Sequencing was carried out using naive CD4+ T cells from blood. CDR3 sequence: CASSSRDSLNSPLHF. Here the CDR3 DNA reads TGCGCCAGCAGCTCCCGGGACAGCCTTAATTCACCCCTCCACTTT. Supplemented by reference TRBV5-1 and TRBJ1-6, the full variable domain reads KAGVTQTPRYLIKTRGQQVTLSCSPISGHRSVSWYQQTPGQGLQFLFEYFSETQRNKGNFPGRFSGRQFSNSRSEMNVSTLELGDSALYLCASSSRDSLNSPLHFGNGTRLTVT.